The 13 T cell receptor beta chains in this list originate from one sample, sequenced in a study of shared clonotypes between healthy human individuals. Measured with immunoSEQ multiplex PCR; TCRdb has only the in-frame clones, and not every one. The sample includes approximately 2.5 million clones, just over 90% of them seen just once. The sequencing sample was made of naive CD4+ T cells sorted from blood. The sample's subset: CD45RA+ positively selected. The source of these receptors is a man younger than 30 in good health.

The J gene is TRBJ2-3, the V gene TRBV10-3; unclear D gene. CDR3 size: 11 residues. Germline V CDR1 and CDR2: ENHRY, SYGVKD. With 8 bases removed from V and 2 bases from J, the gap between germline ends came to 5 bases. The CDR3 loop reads CAIATTDTQYF. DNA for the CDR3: TGTGCCATCGCTACCACAGATACGCAGTATTTT.

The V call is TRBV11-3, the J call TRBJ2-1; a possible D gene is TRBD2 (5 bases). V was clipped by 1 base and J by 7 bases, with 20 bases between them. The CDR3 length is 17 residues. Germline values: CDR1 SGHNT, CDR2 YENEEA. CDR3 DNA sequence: TGTGCCAGCAGCTTAGTTGGCCCGGCCGAAGGGAGAAATGAGCAGTTCTTC. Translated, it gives CASSLVGPAEGRNEQFF.

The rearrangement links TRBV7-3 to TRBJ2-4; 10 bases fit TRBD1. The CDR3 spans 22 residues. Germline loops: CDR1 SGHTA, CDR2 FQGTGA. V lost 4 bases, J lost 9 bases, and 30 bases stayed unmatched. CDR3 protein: CASSSLNSLVFPLTGGPSIQYF. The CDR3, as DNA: TGTGCCAGCAGCTCCCTGAATTCCCTTGTATTCCCGTTGACAGGGGGCCCAAGCATTCAGTACTTC.

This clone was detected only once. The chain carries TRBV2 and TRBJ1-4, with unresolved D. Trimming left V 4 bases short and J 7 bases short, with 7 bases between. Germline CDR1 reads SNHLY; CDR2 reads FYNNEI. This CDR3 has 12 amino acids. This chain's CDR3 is CASSGYGEKLFF. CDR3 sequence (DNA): TGTGCCAGCAGTGGCTATGGTGAAAAACTGTTTTTT.

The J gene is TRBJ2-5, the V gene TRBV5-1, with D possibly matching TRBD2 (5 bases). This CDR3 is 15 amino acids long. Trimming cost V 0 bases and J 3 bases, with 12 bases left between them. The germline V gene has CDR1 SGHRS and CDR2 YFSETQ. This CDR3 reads CASSLGSGHEETQYF. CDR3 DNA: TGCGCCAGCAGCTTGGGCAGCGGCCATGAAGAGACCCAGTACTTC.

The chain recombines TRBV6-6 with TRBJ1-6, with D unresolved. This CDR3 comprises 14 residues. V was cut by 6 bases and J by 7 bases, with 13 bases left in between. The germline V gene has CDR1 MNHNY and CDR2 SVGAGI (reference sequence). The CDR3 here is CASRPTGVNSPLHF. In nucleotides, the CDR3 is TGTGCCAGCAGGCCGACGGGTGTGAATTCACCCCTCCACTTT.

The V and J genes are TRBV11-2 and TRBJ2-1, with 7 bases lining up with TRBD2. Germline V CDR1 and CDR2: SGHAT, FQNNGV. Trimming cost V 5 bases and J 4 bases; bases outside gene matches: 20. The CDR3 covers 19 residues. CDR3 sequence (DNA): TGTGCCAGCAGCCCCTCCCCCGGCGGGAGCATTTTAGTATACAATGAGCAGTTCTTC. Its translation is CASSPSPGGSILVYNEQFF.

As DNA, the CDR3 is TGCGCCAGCAGCCGAGTCCTCACTAGCAACAATGAGCAGTTCTTC. This encodes CASSRVLTSNNEQFF. The chain is built from TRBV4-1 and TRBJ2-1, with D perhaps TRBD2 (6 bases). Germline V gene sequence: CDR1 MGHRA, CDR2 YSYEKL. Trimming removed 4 bases from V and 5 bases from J, with 15 bases in between. The CDR3 extends over 15 amino acids.

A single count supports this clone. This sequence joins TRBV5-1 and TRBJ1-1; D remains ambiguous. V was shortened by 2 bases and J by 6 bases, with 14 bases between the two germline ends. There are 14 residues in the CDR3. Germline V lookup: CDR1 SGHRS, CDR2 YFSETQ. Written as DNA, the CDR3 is TGCGCCAGCAGCTTTACAGCCGGTAACGCTGAAGCTTTCTTT. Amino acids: CASSFTAGNAEAFF.

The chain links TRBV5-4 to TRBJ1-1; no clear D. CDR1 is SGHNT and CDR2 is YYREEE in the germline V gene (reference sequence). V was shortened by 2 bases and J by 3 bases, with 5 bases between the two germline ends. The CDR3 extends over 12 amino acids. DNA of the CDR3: TGTGCCAGCAGCTTAAGGGACACTGAAGCTTTCTTT. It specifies CASSLRDTEAFF.

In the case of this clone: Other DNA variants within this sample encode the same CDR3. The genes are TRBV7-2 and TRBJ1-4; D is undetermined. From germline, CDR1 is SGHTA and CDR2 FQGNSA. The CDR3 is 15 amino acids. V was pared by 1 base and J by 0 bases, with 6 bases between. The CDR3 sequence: CASSLDRATNEKLFF. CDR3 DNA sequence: TGTGCCAGCAGCTTAGACAGAGCAACTAATGAAAAACTGTTTTTT. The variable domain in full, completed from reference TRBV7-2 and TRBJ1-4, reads GAGVSQSPSNKVTEKGKDVELRCDPISGHTALYWYRQSLGQGLEFLIYFQGNSAPDKSGLPSDRFSAERTGGSVSTLTIQRTQQEDSAVYLCASSLDRATNEKLFFGSGTQLSVL.

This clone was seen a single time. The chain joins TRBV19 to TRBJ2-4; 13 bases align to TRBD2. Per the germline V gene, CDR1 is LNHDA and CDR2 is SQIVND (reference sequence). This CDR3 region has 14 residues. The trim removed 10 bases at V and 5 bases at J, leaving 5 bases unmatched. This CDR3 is CATGLAGPQNIQYF. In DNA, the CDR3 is TGTGCCACGGGACTAGCGGGGCCTCAAAACATTCAGTACTTC.

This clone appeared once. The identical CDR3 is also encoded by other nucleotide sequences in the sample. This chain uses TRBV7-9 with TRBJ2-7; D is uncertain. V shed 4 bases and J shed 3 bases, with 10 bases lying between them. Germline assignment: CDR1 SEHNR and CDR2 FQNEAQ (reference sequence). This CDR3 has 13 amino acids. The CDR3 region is CASSSPRSYEQYF. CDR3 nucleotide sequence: TGTGCCAGCAGCTCTCCTCGGAGCTACGAGCAGTACTTC.